This T cell receptor beta chain was retrieved from a study of blood T cell repertoires in COVID-19. Study-wide background: There were acute and convalescent COVID-19 samples, and they came from the United States, Italy and Spain. From T cells, B-cell-depleted T cells, or PBMCs came the material, which was cDNA or gDNA.

In the authors' methods: Reference gene primer amplification yielded estimated nucleated cell counts. The protocol was immunoSEQ multiplex PCR, while the TCRdb copy is restricted to in-frame clones and leaves out a portion. That table furnishes V, J and clone size, whereas the DNA furnished D and trimming. The sample carries around 280,000 clones, 87% recorded once. CDR1 ENHRY and CDR2 SYGVKD come from the germline V gene. Germline trimming cut 5 bases from V and 6 bases from J; bases unmatched to any gene: 5. The CDR3 has 13 residues. Source material: peripheral blood. This receptor was obtained from a woman between 45 and 60 years old who had recovered from COVID-19. The chain uses TRBV10-3 and TRBJ1-2, with 8 bases identical to TRBD1. The chain's CDR3 is CAISRGQGDGYTF. The DNA for the CDR3 is TGTGCCATCAGTCGAGGACAGGGCGATGGCTACACCTTC.